This T cell receptor beta chain appears in the sequencing data of a study of OX40 agonist ivuxolimab in advanced cancers. Study information: Patients were infused with ivuxolimab every 2 weeks at 0.01 to 10 mg/kg. Study-level results: Partial responders dosed at 0.1-3.0 mg/kg displayed clonal expansion ranking among the lowest. Expanded clones were, on average, more numerous among CD8+ T cells than CD4+. Nonresponders included some who also had low normalized T-cell clonal expansion.

The CDR3 runs to 12 residues. CDR1 and CDR2 from the germline V gene are MNHNY and SVGAGI (reference sequence). V shed 5 bases and J shed 8 bases, with 10 bases lying between them. The assay was immunoSEQ multiplex PCR, and TCRdb's table has in-frame clones only and misses some. This table has about 80,000 clones, about nine tenths appearing once. About this clone: Its antigen is still unknown.

The sequence was obtained from an adult with an advanced solid tumor such as melanoma, head and neck, liver or kidney cancer. This chain joins TRBV6-6 and TRBJ2-1, with D possibly matching TRBD2 (6 bases). The sample here was CD4+ or CD8+ T cells sorted from blood, taken in a trial of the OX40 agonist ivuxolimab. For the CDR3, the DNA is TGTGCCAGCAGTCCCCGGAGGGATGAGCAGTTCTTC. Translating it yields CASSPRRDEQFF.